One and the same sample provided the 9 T cell receptor beta chains below, sequenced in a study of shared clonotypes between healthy human individuals. Only in-frame clones appear in the TCRdb table, and some are missing; sequencing was by immunoSEQ multiplex PCR. The table lists some 2.1 million clones, 85% to 95% of them singletons. The sequenced material came from naive CD4+ T cells sorted from blood. The sample's subset: CD45RA+ positively selected. The origin of the receptors is a man aged 18 to 29 in good health.

Details on this clone: Other DNA variants within this sample encode the same CDR3. The rearrangement joins TRBV18 to TRBJ1-5, with D unresolved. V lost 3 bases and J 2 bases, leaving 8 bases between the germline ends. The CDR3 has 14 residues. Germline assignment: CDR1 KGHSH and CDR2 LQKENI. The CDR3 region has the DNA TGTGCCAGCTCACCGTGGGGAGGCAATCAGCCCCAGCATTTT. Amino acid sequence: CASSPWGGNQPQHF.

Written as DNA, the CDR3 is TGCGGACGGGACAGCCGGCCTTTCTTT. Translated, it gives CGRDSRPFF. The chain has TRBV20-1 and TRBJ1-1; 7 bases fit TRBD1. CDR1 is DFQATT, CDR2 SNEGSKA, per germline (reference sequence). The CDR3 has 9 residues.

V gene TRBV2 combines with J gene TRBJ2-3; D may be TRBD2 (5 bases). This CDR3 contains 15 residues. V was shortened by 1 base and J by 2 bases, with 10 bases between the two germline ends. Germline V lookup: CDR1 SNHLY, CDR2 FYNNEI. The chain's CDR3 is CASSEVAPFTDTQYF. The CDR3 coding sequence is TGTGCCAGCAGTGAAGTAGCGCCTTTCACAGATACGCAGTATTTT.

The chain couples TRBV28 to TRBJ2-1; the match to TRBD1 covers 9 bases. This CDR3 has 11 amino acids. The V segment lost 6 bases and the J segment 16 bases; nucleotides outside the gene matches: 7. Germline V CDR1 and CDR2: MDHEN, SYDVKM. The CDR3 region has the DNA TGTGCCAGCAGCCCCGGGACAGGGAATTTCTTC. This encodes CASSPGTGNFF.

The genes are TRBV18 and TRBJ2-7, with D uncertain. Trimming left V 2 bases short and J 2 bases short, with 10 bases between. Germline CDR1 and CDR2: KGHSH and LQKENI. CDR3 length: 14 residues. CDR3 region: CASSPTRVAYEQYF. The DNA of the CDR3 is TGTGCCAGCTCACCAACCCGGGTGGCCTACGAGCAGTACTTC. The full variable domain, in which reference TRBV18 and TRBJ2-7 provide the parts outside the CDR3, is NAGVMQNPRHLVRRRGQEARLRCSPMKGHSHVYWYRQLPEEGLKFMVYLQKENIIDESGMPKERFSAEFPKEGPSILRIQQVVRGDSAAYFCASSPTRVAYEQYFGPGTRLTVT.

The chain employs TRBV19 and TRBJ1-1; D not certain. Germline V lookup: CDR1 LNHDA, CDR2 SQIVND (reference sequence). Trimming pared 9 bases from V and 2 bases from J, leaving 7 bases between. The length of the CDR3 is 11 residues. CDR3 sequence reads: CASQSNTEAFF. The CDR3 coding sequence is TGTGCCAGCCAATCTAACACTGAAGCTTTCTTT. The full variable domain, with the rest looked up from reference TRBV19 and TRBJ1-1, is DGGITQSPKYLFRKEGQNVTLSCEQNLNHDAMYWYRQDPGQGLRLIYYSQIVNDFQKGDIAEGYSVSREKKESFPLTVTSAQKNPTAFYLCASQSNTEAFFGQGTRLTVV.

The chain couples TRBV11-3 to TRBJ2-5; 7 nucleotides line up with TRBD1. This CDR3 is 13 amino acids long. V shed 5 bases, J shed 4 bases, and the junction held 4 bases outside the gene matches. Germline V gene sequence: CDR1 SGHNT, CDR2 YENEEA. CDR3 sequence: CASSRQGLETQYF. The DNA of the CDR3 is TGTGCCAGCAGCAGACAGGGCCTAGAGACCCAGTACTTC.

V gene TRBV10-2 combines with J gene TRBJ1-6, with D unclear. The germline V gene has CDR1 WSHSY and CDR2 SAAADI. V was clipped by 0 bases and J by 9 bases, with 9 bases between them. CDR3 length: 14 amino acids. The CDR3 loop reads CASSESSPISPLHF. CDR3 DNA: TGCGCCAGCAGTGAGTCGAGCCCAATTTCACCCCTCCACTTT.

On this clone itself: Other nucleotide sequences from this sample produce the same CDR3. The chain uses TRBV6-1 and TRBJ1-1; TRBD1 matches at 7 bases. The V gene end was trimmed by 4 bases and the J gene end by 3 bases; junction bases not matched to a gene: 8. CDR1 MNHNS and CDR2 SASEGT come from the germline V gene. The CDR3 runs 15 residues. The CDR3 DNA sequence: TGTGCCAGCAGTGCGGGTACAGGGGCGGACACTGAAGCTTTCTTT. The encoded protein is CASSAGTGADTEAFF.